The 14 T cell receptor beta chains in this list originate from one sample, sequenced in a study of cytomegalovirus exposure and HLA in healthy donors. Use of 60 Vbeta and 13 Jbeta primers characterized the PCR. The protocol was immunoSEQ multiplex PCR, while the TCRdb copy is restricted to in-frame clones and leaves out a portion. Of around 91,000 clones listed, about nine tenths are singletons. Sequenced material: PBMCs. The receptors here all came from a man aged 25-45 years in good health and CMV-seropositive.

This rearrangement joins TRBV2 to TRBJ1-2, with 7 bases aligning to TRBD1. This CDR3 is 13 amino acids long. CDR1 is SNHLY, CDR2 FYNNEI, per germline. V dropped 8 bases and J dropped 5; count of bases not matched to a gene: 8. The CDR3 here is CASSGTALYGYTF. In DNA, the CDR3 is TGTGCCAGCTCCGGGACAGCTCTGTATGGCTACACCTTC.

To note about this clone: Other DNA sequences in the sample encode the same CDR3. The CDR3 reads CASSLLAGSYNEQFF. The CDR3 bases are TGTGCCAGCAGTCTACTAGCGGGAAGCTACAATGAGCAGTTCTTC. The chain recombines TRBV27 with TRBJ2-1; the match to TRBD2 covers 10 bases. The CDR3 totals 15 residues. The germline gives CDR1 MNHEY, CDR2 SMNVEV (reference sequence). With V trimmed by 5 bases and J by 3 bases, 4 bases remained unmatched.

The chain combines TRBV7-2 with TRBJ2-3, with 12 bases aligning to TRBD2. There are 14 residues in the CDR3. Germline CDR1 SGHTA, CDR2 FQGNSA. Unmatched junction bases numbered 10, after V lost 7 bases and J lost 11 bases. DNA of the CDR3: TGTGCCAGCACCGACGGACTAGCGGGGCCACAGCAGTATTTT. This gives the protein CASTDGLAGPQQYF.

This rearrangement joins TRBV28 to TRBJ2-5, with TRBD2 matching 11 bases. The junction had 5 bases not matched to a gene; V was cut back by 6 bases and J by 5 bases. The germline V gene has CDR1 MDHEN and CDR2 SYDVKM. This CDR3 has 14 residues. The CDR3 spells CASSTSGRSETQYF. The CDR3, as DNA: TGTGCCAGCAGCACTAGCGGGAGATCCGAGACCCAGTACTTC.

This chain links TRBV25-1 with TRBJ2-2, with D possibly being TRBD2 (5 bases). The CDR3 runs 17 residues. Per the germline V gene, CDR1 is MGHDK and CDR2 is SYGVNS. The ends were cut back, 0 bases at V and 0 bases at J, with 11 bases in the middle. The CDR3 DNA sequence: TGTGCCAGCAGTGAATATGAAAGCGGAGCGAACACCGGGGAGCTGTTTTTT. This sequence encodes CASSEYESGANTGELFF. The entire variable domain, with the rest obtained from reference TRBV25-1 and TRBJ2-2, is as follows: EADIYQTPRYLVIGTGKKITLECSQTMGHDKMYWYQQDPGMELHLIHYSYGVNSTEKGDLSSESTVSRIRTEHFPLTLESARPSHTSQYLCASSEYESGANTGELFFGEGSRLTVL.

The chain couples TRBV19 to TRBJ2-7; 7 bases match TRBD1. Germline trimming cut 5 bases from V and 3 bases from J; bases unmatched to any gene: 4. The length of the CDR3 is 13 residues. Germline values: CDR1 LNHDA, CDR2 SQIVND (reference sequence). Here the CDR3 reads CASSAGQVYEQYF. CDR3 sequence (DNA): TGTGCCAGTAGTGCTGGACAGGTCTACGAGCAGTACTTC.

V is TRBV25-1 and J is TRBJ2-7; D call uncertain. Germline CDR1 and CDR2: MGHDK and SYGVNS. Trimming shortened V by 4 bases and J by 3 bases, and 4 bases separated the two germline ends. The CDR3 has 11 residues. The chain's CDR3 is CASSAGYEQYF. The DNA of the CDR3 is TGTGCCAGCAGTGCGGGCTACGAGCAGTACTTC.

This clone occurred a few times. The rearrangement links TRBV7-9 to TRBJ2-4; TRBD2 aligns across 9 bases. Trimming took 2 bases from V and 1 from J; bases not matched to a gene: 3. This CDR3 is 16 amino acids long. Germline V gene data show CDR1 as SEHNR and CDR2 as FQNEAQ (reference sequence). The CDR3 is CASSLKSGRAKNIQYF. CDR3 nucleotides: TGTGCCAGCAGCTTAAAGAGCGGGAGGGCCAAAAACATTCAGTACTTC.

This clone was seen only once. The J gene is TRBJ1-1, the V gene TRBV28; D is unresolved. Germline lookup yields CDR1 MDHEN and CDR2 SYDVKM. This CDR3 is 14 amino acids long. V lost 3 bases and J 0 bases, leaving 8 bases between the germline ends. CDR3 protein: CASSLPVMNTEAFF. The CDR3 DNA sequence: TGTGCCAGCAGTTTGCCGGTCATGAACACTGAAGCTTTCTTT.

The CDR3, as DNA: TGTGCCAGCAGCTTGGTCTCCCATAGTCTAAACTCTGGGGCCAACGTCCTGACTTTC. Residues: CASSLVSHSLNSGANVLTF. This rearrangement joins TRBV7-9 to TRBJ2-6; D uncertain. Per the germline V gene, CDR1 is SEHNR and CDR2 is FQNEAQ (reference sequence). V lost 3 bases, J lost 0 bases, and 18 bases lay in between. The CDR3 totals 19 residues.

The chain has TRBV7-9 and TRBJ1-1; 7 bases are shared with TRBD1. This CDR3 region has 15 residues. Unmatched junction bases numbered 9, after V lost 5 bases and J lost 3 bases. CDR1 is SEHNR and CDR2 is FQNEAQ in the germline V gene (reference sequence). The CDR3 DNA reads as TGTGCCAGCAGCGGGACAGTCGGGTTGCACACTGAAGCTTTCTTT. Translation: CASSGTVGLHTEAFF.

This sequence joins TRBV11-2 and TRBJ2-7; 9 nucleotides match TRBD1. With V trimmed by 5 bases and J by 6 bases, 8 bases remained unmatched. Germline values: CDR1 SGHAT, CDR2 FQNNGV. The CDR3 runs 14 residues. CDR3 sequence: CASSPRDRATEQYF. DNA of the CDR3: TGTGCCAGCAGCCCACGGGACAGGGCGACCGAGCAGTACTTC.

This chain links TRBV19 with TRBJ2-3, with 11 bases lining up with TRBD2. Germline values: CDR1 LNHDA, CDR2 SQIVND (reference sequence). The CDR3 spans 17 residues. With 9 bases clipped from V and 0 bases from J, the junction kept 11 bases outside the gene matches. The CDR3 reads CASKGLAVPTSTDTQYF. The CDR3 DNA reads TGTGCCAGCAAGGGACTAGCGGTTCCTACTAGCACAGATACGCAGTATTTT.

The chain is built from TRBV5-1 and TRBJ2-5; 7 bases agree with TRBD1. V trimming: 4 bases; J trimming: 1 base; junction bases outside the gene matches: 4. Germline CDR1 and CDR2: SGHRS and YFSETQ. The CDR3 sequence is 14 residues long. The CDR3 here is CASSTGQPQETQYF. CDR3 coding DNA: TGCGCCAGCAGCACGGGACAGCCCCAAGAGACCCAGTACTTC.